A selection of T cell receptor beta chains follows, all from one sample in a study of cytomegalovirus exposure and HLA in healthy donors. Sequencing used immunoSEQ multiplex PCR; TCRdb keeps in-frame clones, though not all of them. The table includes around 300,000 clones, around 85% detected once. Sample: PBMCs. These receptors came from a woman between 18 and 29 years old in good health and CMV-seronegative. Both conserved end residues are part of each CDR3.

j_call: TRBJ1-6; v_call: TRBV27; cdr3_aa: CASSTSWGGAQALHF
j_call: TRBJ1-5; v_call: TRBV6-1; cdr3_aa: CASSEAGHRNQPQHF
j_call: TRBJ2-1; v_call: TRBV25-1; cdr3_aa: CASSTTSGGVTYNEQFF
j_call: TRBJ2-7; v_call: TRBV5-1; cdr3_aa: CASSFVPDRAAEQYF
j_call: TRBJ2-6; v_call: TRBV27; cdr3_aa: CASSLLGRVTLAANVLTF
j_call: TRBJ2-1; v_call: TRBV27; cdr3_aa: CASSLGLPSNEQFF
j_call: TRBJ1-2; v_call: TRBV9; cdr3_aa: CASTMGRGNDYGYTF
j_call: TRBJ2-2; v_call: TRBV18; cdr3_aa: CASSRAGTGDTGELFF
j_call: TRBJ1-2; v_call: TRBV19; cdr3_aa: CASRRGGAYGYTF
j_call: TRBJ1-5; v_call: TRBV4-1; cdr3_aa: CASSRGVYSNQPQHF
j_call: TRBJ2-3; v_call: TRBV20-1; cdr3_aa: CSARYRDTQYF
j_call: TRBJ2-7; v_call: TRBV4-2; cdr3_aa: CASSEDSTEQYF
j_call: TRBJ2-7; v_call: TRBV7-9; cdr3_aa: CASSLGGTPSYEQYF
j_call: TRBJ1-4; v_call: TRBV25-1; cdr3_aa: CASRISGTSTNEKLFF
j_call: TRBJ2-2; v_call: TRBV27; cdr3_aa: CASRRGGPMNTGELFF
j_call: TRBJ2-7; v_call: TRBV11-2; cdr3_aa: CASTLMDPQDEQYF
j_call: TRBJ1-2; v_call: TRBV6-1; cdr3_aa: CASSETTGVAGYTF
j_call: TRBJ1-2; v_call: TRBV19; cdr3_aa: CASSIALYGYTF
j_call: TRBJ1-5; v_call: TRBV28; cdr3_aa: CASSFGRVGNQPQHF
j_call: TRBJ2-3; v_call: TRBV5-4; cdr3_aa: CASSVPLDTQYF
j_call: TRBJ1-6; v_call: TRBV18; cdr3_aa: CASSPNSQTGNTSPLHF
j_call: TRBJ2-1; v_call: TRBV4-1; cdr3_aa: CASSLDASGASSYNEQFF
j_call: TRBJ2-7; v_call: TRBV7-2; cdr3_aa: CASTRNYEQYF
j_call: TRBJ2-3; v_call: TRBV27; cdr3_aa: CASSRQTGYTDTQYF
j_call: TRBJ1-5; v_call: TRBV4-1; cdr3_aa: CASSQDEQGISNQPQHF
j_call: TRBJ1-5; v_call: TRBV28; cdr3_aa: CASSLGDRGNQPQHF
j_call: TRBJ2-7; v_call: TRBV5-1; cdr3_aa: CASRTGQGGEQYF
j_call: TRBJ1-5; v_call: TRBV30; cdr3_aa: CAWDNSGNQPQHF
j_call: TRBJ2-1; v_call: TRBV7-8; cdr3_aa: CASSFNQRVEQFF
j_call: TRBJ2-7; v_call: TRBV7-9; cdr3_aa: CASSLESSGQAVYEQYF
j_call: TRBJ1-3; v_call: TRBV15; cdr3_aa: CATSRDPRLDSGNTIYF
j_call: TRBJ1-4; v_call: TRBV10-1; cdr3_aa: CASSETRNEKLFF
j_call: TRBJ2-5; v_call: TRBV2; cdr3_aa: CASTGDFQETQYF
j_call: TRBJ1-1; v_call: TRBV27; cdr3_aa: CASSLPPQGAMNTEAFF
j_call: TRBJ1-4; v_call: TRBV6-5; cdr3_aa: CASSYYRKREKLFF
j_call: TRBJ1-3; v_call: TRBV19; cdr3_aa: CASRSGQGAAGNTIYF
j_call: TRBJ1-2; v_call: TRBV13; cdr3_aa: CASSLIGGTESGYTF